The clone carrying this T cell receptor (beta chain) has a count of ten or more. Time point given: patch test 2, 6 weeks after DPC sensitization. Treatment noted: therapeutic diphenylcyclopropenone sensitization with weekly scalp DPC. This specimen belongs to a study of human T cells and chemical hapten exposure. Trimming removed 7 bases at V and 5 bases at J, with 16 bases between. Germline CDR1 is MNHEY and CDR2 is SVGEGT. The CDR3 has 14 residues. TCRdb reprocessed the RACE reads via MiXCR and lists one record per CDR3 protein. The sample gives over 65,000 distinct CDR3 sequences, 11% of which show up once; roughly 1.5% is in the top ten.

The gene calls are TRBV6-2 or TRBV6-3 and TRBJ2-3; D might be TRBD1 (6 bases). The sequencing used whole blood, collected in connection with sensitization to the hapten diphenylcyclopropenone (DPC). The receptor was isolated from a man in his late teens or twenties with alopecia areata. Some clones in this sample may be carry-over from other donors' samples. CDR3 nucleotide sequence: TGTGCCAGCACCCAAATACAGGGCAAAGATACGCAGTATTTT. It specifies CASTQIQGKDTQYF.